This TCR beta chain was captured by sequencing in a study of T cell clones after liver transplantation. In the study overall: Immunosuppression withdrawal was tried within 2 years after liver transplantation in this trial.

The CDR3 is 17 amino acids. V was cut by 0 bases and J by 6 bases, with 18 bases left in between. Germline V gene data show CDR1 as MGHRA and CDR2 as YSYEKL. Data came from immunoSEQ multiplex PCR; TCRdb stores just in-frame clones and leaves some out. The sample consists of about 21,000 clones, 80% to 95% of them appearing once. This TCR came from a human patient who received a liver transplant. A share of the T cells may be of graft donor origin. V usage is TRBV4-1 and J usage is TRBJ1-5; perhaps TRBD1 as D (6 bases). Sequences were derived from CD8+ T cells from blood, sampled approximately 26 months after liver transplant. CDR3 protein: CASSQEVSGAGVQPQHF. CDR3 DNA sequence: TGCGCCAGCAGCCAAGAGGTTTCGGGGGCTGGGGTTCAGCCCCAGCATTTT.